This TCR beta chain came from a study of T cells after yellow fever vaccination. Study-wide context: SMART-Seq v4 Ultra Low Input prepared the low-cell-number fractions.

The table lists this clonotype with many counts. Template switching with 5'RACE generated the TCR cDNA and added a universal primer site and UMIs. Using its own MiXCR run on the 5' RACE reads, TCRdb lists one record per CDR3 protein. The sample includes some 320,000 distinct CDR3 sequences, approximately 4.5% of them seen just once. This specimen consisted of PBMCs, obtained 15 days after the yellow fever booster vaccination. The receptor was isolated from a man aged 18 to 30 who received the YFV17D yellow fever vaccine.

CDR3 in amino acids: CASKGTPGSTDTQYF. DNA of the CDR3: TGCGCCAGCAAAGGGACACCTGGGAGCACAGATACGCAGTATTTT. The chain links TRBV5-1 to TRBJ2-3; perhaps TRBD1 as D (6 bases). Germline V gene sequence: CDR1 SGHRS, CDR2 YFSETQ. This CDR3 has 15 amino acids. The V gene lost 6 bases and the J gene lost 0 bases, with 14 bases spanning the gap.